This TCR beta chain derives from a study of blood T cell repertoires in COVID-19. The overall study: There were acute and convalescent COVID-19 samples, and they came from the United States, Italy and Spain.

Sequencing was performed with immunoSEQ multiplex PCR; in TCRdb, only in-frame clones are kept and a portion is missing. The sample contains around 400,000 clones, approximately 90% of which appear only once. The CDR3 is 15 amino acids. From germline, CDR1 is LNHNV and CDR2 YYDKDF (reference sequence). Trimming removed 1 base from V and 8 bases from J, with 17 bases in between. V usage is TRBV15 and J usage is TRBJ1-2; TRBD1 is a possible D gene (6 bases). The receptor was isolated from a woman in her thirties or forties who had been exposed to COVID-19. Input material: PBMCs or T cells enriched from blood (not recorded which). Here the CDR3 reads CATSRARGAKGGYTF. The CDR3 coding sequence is TGTGCCACCAGCAGAGCTCGGGGGGCGAAGGGCGGCTACACCTTC.